The clone carrying this T cell receptor (beta chain) came up many times. Treatment: PENTA 11 planned treatment interruption arm or continuous ART arm. Germline CDR1 and CDR2: DFQATT and SNEGSKA (reference sequence). Germline trimming cut 5 bases from V and 8 bases from J; bases unmatched to any gene: 14. CDR3 length equals 15 residues. This specimen belongs to a study of HIV-infected children after antiretroviral therapy interruption. Unique molecular identifiers were included in an RNA-based 3' RACE TCR library. TCRdb re-derived calls from the 3' RACE reads in MiXCR, one entry per CDR3 protein. The sample consists of over 15,000 distinct CDR3 sequences, more than 3% of them appearing once.

The clonotype comes from a child aged 2-17 years with HIV. The sample here was CD45RA+ CD4+ T cells from PBMCs, taken from a donor given antiretroviral therapy, either interrupted or continuous. Subset here: naive CD4+ CD45RA+ CD45RO- T cells. The V and J genes are TRBV20-1 and TRBJ2-1; 8 positions match TRBD2. DNA of the CDR3: TGCAGTGCTGACCCCGGGGACTGGACTAGCCATGAGCAGTTCTTC. This encodes CSADPGDWTSHEQFF.